This record looks at one T cell receptor (beta chain) sequence and its context. This entry comes from a study of blood T cell repertoires in COVID-19. Looking at the study overall: The samples span acute and convalescent COVID-19 from the United States, Italy and Spain.

Enrolment of Seattle patients took place during active infection, and they were followed longitudinally. Source study methods: For nucleated cells, counts were estimated from reference gene primer amplification. TCRdb keeps only in-frame clones here, not all; method: immunoSEQ multiplex PCR. D and trimming were read from the DNA, whereas the V and J calls and clone size are those reported in that table. Of around 75,000 clones listed, about 80% were seen once; the top ten hold roughly 13%. Germline loops: CDR1 SGHRS, CDR2 YFSETQ. V lost 5 bases and J lost 0, with 17 bases in between. This CDR3 is 16 amino acids long.

The specimen was peripheral blood. The receptor's source is a man in his forties or fifties with COVID-19, enrolled during active disease. V gene TRBV5-1 combines with J gene TRBJ1-1, with D perhaps matching TRBD1 (6 bases). In DNA form, the CDR3 reads TGCGCCAGCAGACCGACAGGTATAGGGCTGAACACTGAAGCTTTCTTT. Translating gives CASRPTGIGLNTEAFF.